Each of the 31 T cell receptor beta chains below was sequenced from the same sample in a study of cytomegalovirus exposure and HLA in healthy donors. With 60 Vbeta and 13 Jbeta primers, the PCR was carried out. Produced via immunoSEQ multiplex PCR; TCRdb's table is partial and in-frame only. The sample lists some 150,000 clones, more than 75% occurring once. Source material: PBMCs. Receptors originate from a man aged 25 to 45 in good health and CMV-seropositive.

The V and J genes are TRBV6-1 and TRBJ1-1; a weak D match, TRBD1 (5 bases). Germline V gene data show CDR1 as MNHNS and CDR2 as SASEGT. V dropped 7 bases and J dropped 3 bases, with 12 bases sitting between them. CDR3 length: 13 residues. CDR3 nucleotide sequence: TGTGCCAGCAAGGTCGCCAGGGACACTGAAGCTTTCTTT. Translating it yields CASKVARDTEAFF.

The V and J genes are TRBV10-3 and TRBJ1-1; D not resolved. Looked up from germline, CDR1 is ENHRY and CDR2 is SYGVKD. V lost 5 bases and J 6 bases, leaving 13 bases between the germline ends. There are 13 residues in the CDR3. The CDR3 region is CAISPQARSEAFF. As DNA, the CDR3 is TGTGCCATCAGTCCTCAGGCCCGGTCTGAAGCTTTCTTT.

The rearrangement joins TRBV5-4 to TRBJ1-1, with D possibly being TRBD1 (6 bases). Between the trimmed V and J ends, which lost 0 bases and 0 bases, there was a span of 9 bases. The CDR3 has 15 residues. Germline values: CDR1 SGHNT, CDR2 YYREEE (reference sequence). This chain's CDR3 is CASSLGKGVNTEAFF. CDR3 bases: TGTGCCAGCAGCTTGGGTAAGGGGGTGAACACTGAAGCTTTCTTT.

The chain has TRBV30 and TRBJ1-4; 7 positions agree with TRBD1. This CDR3 is built from 13 residues. CDR1 and CDR2 from the germline V gene are GTSNPN and SVGIG (reference sequence). V shed 2 bases, J shed 8 bases, and the junction held 5 bases outside the gene matches. The CDR3 protein is CAWSLTGAEKLFF. In nucleotides, the CDR3 is TGTGCCTGGAGTCTAACAGGGGCCGAAAAACTGTTTTTT.

This clone has only a few counts. The rearrangement joins TRBV27 to TRBJ2-7; no reliable D call. Trimming left V 4 bases short and J 4 bases short, with 17 bases between. Per the germline V gene, CDR1 is MNHEY and CDR2 is SMNVEV (reference sequence). The CDR3 covers 15 residues. Here the CDR3 reads CASSSNPSKLYEQYF. The CDR3 bases are TGTGCCAGCAGTTCAAACCCCAGTAAGTTGTACGAGCAGTACTTC.

CDR3 region: CASVGLAGPREQYF. Written as DNA, the CDR3 is TGTGCCAGCGTGGGGTTAGCGGGGCCTCGCGAGCAGTACTTC. This sequence joins TRBV2 and TRBJ2-7, with 8 bases that match TRBD2. Germline loops: CDR1 SNHLY, CDR2 FYNNEI. The ends lost 8 bases at V and 6 bases at J; junction bases unmatched: 12. This CDR3 region has 14 residues.

This clone was detected a few times. The chain employs TRBV5-1 and TRBJ1-1, with D possibly being TRBD1 (6 bases). Germline CDR1 is SGHRS and CDR2 is YFSETQ. The V end lost 0 bases, the J end lost 0 bases, and 9 bases lay between the germline ends. CDR3 size: 15 residues. Here the CDR3 DNA reads TGCGCCAGCAGCTTGGCGACAGGCCTGAACACTGAAGCTTTCTTT. Protein sequence: CASSLATGLNTEAFF.

This sequence joins TRBV5-1 and TRBJ1-3, with D uncertain. Germline V CDR1 and CDR2: SGHRS, YFSETQ. Trimming cost V 0 bases and J 4 bases, with 8 bases left between them. CDR3 length: 14 amino acids. CDR3 region: CASSLGERGNTIYF. CDR3 sequence (DNA): TGCGCCAGCAGCTTGGGGGAGAGAGGAAACACCATATATTTT.

This chain connects TRBV6-5 to TRBJ2-2; 8 nucleotides line up with TRBD2. Looked up from germline, CDR1 is MNHEY and CDR2 is SVGAGI. The junction had 9 bases not matched to a gene; V was cut back by 9 bases and J by 6 bases. The length of the CDR3 is 14 residues. Here the CDR3 DNA reads TGTGCCAGTACTCCGGGACTAGAGCCCGGGGAGCTGTTTTTT. Translation gives CASTPGLEPGELFF.

The rearrangement links TRBV7-9 to TRBJ2-3; D is unresolved. Germline lookup yields CDR1 SEHNR and CDR2 FQNEAQ (reference sequence). The CDR3 runs 15 residues. V was trimmed by 5 bases and J by 6 bases, leaving 18 bases between them. The CDR3 spells CASSPDFGTWDTQYF. The CDR3 coding sequence is TGTGCCAGCAGCCCAGACTTCGGTACCTGGGATACGCAGTATTTT.

J is TRBJ2-7 and V is TRBV10-1, with a weak D call TRBD2 (7 bases). The CDR3 spans 14 residues. From germline, CDR1 is WNHNN and CDR2 SYGVQD (reference sequence). The V gene lost 1 base and the J gene lost 6 bases, with 13 bases spanning the gap. The CDR3 sequence is CASSELGGGREQYF. The CDR3 DNA is TGCGCCAGCAGTGAGTTGGGAGGGGGACGCGAGCAGTACTTC.

This clone came up once. CDR3 sequence: CASSQGGYEQYF. The CDR3 nucleotides are TGTGCCAGCAGCCAAGGAGGGTACGAGCAGTACTTC. The chain recombines TRBV14 with TRBJ2-7; D may be TRBD2 (5 bases). This CDR3 is 12 amino acids long. The germline gives CDR1 SGHDN, CDR2 FVKESK. The V end lost 1 base, the J end lost 4 bases, and 5 bases lay between the germline ends.

The chain couples TRBV7-3 to TRBJ2-1, with 9 bases matching TRBD2. CDR1 and CDR2 (germline): SGHTA, FQGTGA. The CDR3 consists of 16 residues. The V and J ends lost 1 base and 4 bases, in that order; junction bases with no gene match: 5. CDR3 sequence (DNA): TGTGCCAGCAGCTTAAATCCAGCGGGGGGATACAATGAGCAGTTCTTC. Protein sequence: CASSLNPAGGYNEQFF.

This chain joins TRBV6-1 and TRBJ2-2, with D perhaps matching TRBD2 (5 bases). Germline V gene lookup returns CDR1 MNHNS and CDR2 SASEGT. This CDR3 is 15 amino acids long. The V and J ends lost 4 bases and 0 bases respectively, with 9 bases between them. The CDR3 sequence is CASSGGFANTGELFF. In nucleotides, the CDR3 is TGTGCCAGCAGTGGAGGGTTTGCGAACACCGGGGAGCTGTTTTTT.

The rearrangement uses TRBV18 and TRBJ1-1, with 7 nucleotides matching TRBD1. This CDR3 spans 15 amino acids. Germline CDR1 is KGHSH and CDR2 is LQKENI. V lost 1 base and J lost 4; bases outside the gene matches: 6. The CDR3 region is CASSPLGQVRTEAFF. The CDR3 DNA reads TGTGCCAGCTCACCACTAGGACAGGTGCGCACTGAAGCTTTCTTT. The full variable domain, completed using reference TRBV18 and TRBJ1-1, is NAGVMQNPRHLVRRRGQEARLRCSPMKGHSHVYWYRQLPEEGLKFMVYLQKENIIDESGMPKERFSAEFPKEGPSILRIQQVVRGDSAAYFCASSPLGQVRTEAFFGQGTRLTVV.

V and J are TRBV29-1 and TRBJ1-1; D is perhaps TRBD1 (6 bases). Germline V gene data show CDR1 as SQVTM and CDR2 as ANQGSEA. V was clipped by 7 bases and J by 3 bases, with 12 bases between them. The CDR3 runs 12 residues. CDR3 nucleotides: TGCAGCGGCCACAGGGTTTACACTGAAGCTTTCTTT. The encoded protein is CSGHRVYTEAFF.

V usage is TRBV18 and J usage is TRBJ2-7; 7 bases agree with TRBD1. Germline V gene sequence: CDR1 KGHSH, CDR2 LQKENI. This CDR3 contains 13 residues. V lost 0 bases to trimming and J lost 4 bases; unmatched junction nucleotides: 0. CDR3 protein: CASSPPGQYEQYF. In nucleotides, the CDR3 is TGTGCCAGCTCACCACCGGGACAGTACGAGCAGTACTTC.

This chain uses TRBV5-4 with TRBJ1-2; D remains ambiguous. Germline V gene data show CDR1 as SGHNT and CDR2 as YYREEE (reference sequence). The CDR3 loop spans 15 amino acids. The V gene lost 0 bases and the J gene lost 6 bases, with 15 bases spanning the gap. CDR3 protein: CASSLVEGGLDGYTF. DNA of the CDR3: TGTGCCAGCAGCTTGGTCGAGGGCGGGTTGGATGGCTACACCTTC.

This chain joins TRBV5-6 and TRBJ2-7, with 7 bases lining up with TRBD2. The CDR3 loop spans 14 amino acids. Germline V gene lookup returns CDR1 SGHDT and CDR2 YYEEEE. V lost 0 bases, J lost 6 bases, and 6 bases stayed unmatched. CDR3 residues: CASSLGRGMGEQYF. The CDR3 DNA reads as TGTGCCAGCAGCTTGGGGCGGGGGATGGGCGAGCAGTACTTC.

This chain joins TRBV7-2 and TRBJ1-5, with TRBD1 matching 8 bases. The CDR3 is made up of 16 amino acids. The junction had 8 bases not matched to a gene; V was cut back by 5 bases and J by 2 bases. Germline CDR1 SGHTA, CDR2 FQGNSA. The CDR3, as DNA: TGTGCCAGCAGCAGCCGGACAGGGAGCGGCAATCAGCCCCAGCATTTT. Residues: CASSSRTGSGNQPQHF.

The rearrangement joins TRBV19 to TRBJ1-5; 11 nucleotides match TRBD1. Trimming cost V 1 base and J 3 bases; bases outside gene matches: 5. Per the germline V gene, CDR1 is LNHDA and CDR2 is SQIVND (reference sequence). CDR3 length equals 17 residues. The CDR3 loop reads CASSIAFGQGANQPQHF. The CDR3 coding sequence is TGTGCCAGTAGTATAGCGTTCGGACAGGGGGCCAATCAGCCCCAGCATTTT.

J is TRBJ1-5 and V is TRBV28, with D perhaps TRBD1 (5 bases). Germline assignment: CDR1 MDHEN and CDR2 SYDVKM. Trimming stripped 4 bases from V and 4 bases from J, with 14 bases between. The CDR3 totals 15 residues. The DNA for the CDR3 is TGTGCCAGCAGTTCCCCAGGGTTGGGTAATCAGCCCCAGCATTTT. This translates into CASSSPGLGNQPQHF.

On this clone: This likely comes from a read error, as the CDR3 has no conserved phenylalanine or tryptophan at its end. The DNA is omitted, as the CDR3 cannot be located on it reliably, and the CDR3 follows TCRdb's listing. The chain carries TRBV5-1 and TRBJ2-3; the listed D gene, TRBD1, was not tested against the DNA. CDR1 and CDR2 from the germline V gene are SGHRS and YFSETQ. A total of 8 residues make up the CDR3, ends included. The CDR3 protein is CASGPQGK.

The chain has TRBV4-2 and TRBJ1-5, with TRBD1 identical over 7 bases. Germline assignment: CDR1 LGHNA and CDR2 YNFKEQ. J was trimmed by 3 bases and V by 0 bases; bases with no gene match: 5. The CDR3 is 16 amino acids. CDR3 DNA: TGTGCCAGCAGCCAAGATCTGGGACAGAACAATCAGCCCCAGCATTTT. Amino acid sequence: CASSQDLGQNNQPQHF.

This sequence joins TRBV12-5 and TRBJ2-1, with 7 bases fitting TRBD2. V shed 0 bases, J shed 8 bases, and the junction held 13 bases outside the gene matches. Per germline, CDR1 LGHNT and CDR2 FRNRAP. The CDR3 has 17 amino acids. The CDR3 nucleotides are TGTGCTAGTGGTTTGGTACGGCCGGGGGGTAGAGAGGATGAGCAGTTCTTC. It yields the protein CASGLVRPGGREDEQFF.

The count of this clone is one. This chain's CDR3 is CASSARDTFFHGYTF. The CDR3 coding sequence is TGTGCCAGCAGCGCCCGGGACACCTTCTTTCATGGCTACACCTTC. The chain carries TRBV5-6 and TRBJ1-2, with D possibly TRBD1 on 6 matching bases. This CDR3 is built from 15 residues. CDR1 is SGHDT, CDR2 YYEEEE, per germline. Trimming took off 4 bases at V and 6 bases at J, with 19 bases between the two ends.

The V and J genes are TRBV7-8 and TRBJ2-1; perhaps TRBD1 as D (5 bases). The CDR3 is 14 amino acids. Trimming removed 5 bases from V and 5 bases from J, with 13 bases in between. Germline CDR1 reads SGHVS; CDR2 reads FQNEAQ. CDR3 in DNA: TGTGCCAGCAGCCAAGGTGACAGAAACAATGAGCAGTTCTTC. Translated, it gives CASSQGDRNNEQFF. Using reference TRBV7-8 and TRBJ2-1 for the parts outside the CDR3, the full variable domain is GAGVSQSPRYKVAKRGQDVALRCDPISGHVSLFWYQQALGQGPEFLTYFQNEAQLDKSGLPSDRFFAERPEGSVSTLKIQRTQQEDSAVYLCASSQGDRNNEQFFGPGTRLTVL.

The V call is TRBV7-9, the J call TRBJ1-5; possibly TRBD1 for D (6 bases). The CDR3 covers 14 residues. CDR1 is SEHNR, CDR2 FQNEAQ, per germline (reference sequence). Deletions cut 8 bases from V and 1 base from J, with 12 bases between. The CDR3, as DNA: TGTGCCAGCCAGGGGCAGGGAAGCAATCAGCCCCAGCATTTT. As protein: CASQGQGSNQPQHF.

This clone was seen a few times. The V gene is TRBV5-4, the J gene TRBJ2-7; TRBD1 matches 8 bases. Germline loops: CDR1 SGHNT, CDR2 YYREEE (reference sequence). The CDR3 consists of 15 residues. V shed 0 bases, J shed 2 bases, and the junction held 4 bases outside the gene matches. CDR3 in DNA: TGTGCCAGCAGCTTGGATCAGGGGGCGGCCTACGAGCAGTACTTC. Translated, it gives CASSLDQGAAYEQYF.

This rearrangement joins TRBV5-1 to TRBJ2-2; 8 bases align to TRBD1. The CDR3 covers 16 residues. Per the germline V gene, CDR1 is SGHRS and CDR2 is YFSETQ. V dropped 4 bases and J dropped 0; count of bases not matched to a gene: 5. CDR3 nucleotide sequence: TGCGCCAGCAGCGTAGGACAGGGAGCGAACACCGGGGAGCTGTTTTTT. The encoded protein is CASSVGQGANTGELFF.

V usage is TRBV5-5 and J usage is TRBJ1-6; D not resolved. Germline assignment: CDR1 SGHKS and CDR2 YYEKEE (reference sequence). Deletions cut 1 base from V and 14 bases from J, with 10 bases between. The CDR3 extends over 12 amino acids. CDR3 in DNA: TGTGCCAGCAGCTTGCAAGAGGGATCCCTCCACTTT. Its protein product is CASSLQEGSLHF.